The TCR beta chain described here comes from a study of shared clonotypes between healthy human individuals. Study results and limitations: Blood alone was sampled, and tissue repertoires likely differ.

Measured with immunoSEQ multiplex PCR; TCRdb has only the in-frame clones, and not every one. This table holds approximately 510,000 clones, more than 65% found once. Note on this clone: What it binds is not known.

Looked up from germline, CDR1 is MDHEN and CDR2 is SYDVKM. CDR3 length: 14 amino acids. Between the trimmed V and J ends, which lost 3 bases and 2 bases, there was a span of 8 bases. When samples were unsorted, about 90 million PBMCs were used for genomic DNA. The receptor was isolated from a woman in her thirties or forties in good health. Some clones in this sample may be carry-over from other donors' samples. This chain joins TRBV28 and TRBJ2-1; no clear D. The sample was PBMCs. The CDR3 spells CASSFRNTYNEQFF. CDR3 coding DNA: TGTGCCAGCAGTTTTCGGAATACCTACAATGAGCAGTTCTTC.